One sample yielded the 2 T cell receptor beta chains listed below, sequenced in a study of long-term antiretroviral therapy in people with HIV. Survey-level resolution applied to immunoSEQ assay v3.0. The assay was immunoSEQ multiplex PCR, and TCRdb's table has in-frame clones only and misses some. Among 20,000 to 30,000 clones listed, around 86% were seen once. Here the sequenced sample was unsorted PBMCs, taken at the start of antiretroviral therapy, before treatment. The origin of the receptors is a woman aged 18-29 years with HIV.

This chain uses TRBV19 with TRBJ2-1; 10 bases line up with TRBD2. The CDR3 is made up of 15 amino acids. CDR1 and CDR2 from the germline V gene are LNHDA and SQIVND (reference sequence). The J segment lost 5 bases and the V segment lost 5 bases, leaving 6 bases of the junction unmatched. The CDR3 region has the DNA TGTGCCAGTAGTCCGGCTAGCGGGAGTAACAATGAGCAGTTCTTC. Translation gives CASSPASGSNNEQFF.

The chain has TRBV28 and TRBJ1-4; no firm D call. Germline V gives CDR1 MDHEN, CDR2 SYDVKM. This CDR3 contains 12 residues. V gave up 3 bases and J gave up 3 bases, with 2 bases separating them. CDR3 loop: CASSFSNEKLFF. CDR3 coding DNA: TGTGCCAGCAGTTTTTCTAATGAAAAACTGTTTTTT.